This T cell receptor (beta chain) was profiled in a study of post-analysis software for immune sequencing data. Study summary: As for disease course, relapsing-remitting, secondary progressive and progressive-relapsing multiple sclerosis were all included. Study-level results: Patients carried a handful of TRBV segments more frequently than controls did, and TRBV5-6, TRBV5-1 and TRBV20-1 were among them. Compared with controls, patients showed significantly lower normalized Chao1 diversity.

Incorporated into the TCR beta cDNA libraries were unique molecular identifiers, which served to reduce PCR and sequencing biases. Each batch of about 0.85 to 10 million T cells produced approximately 470,000 cDNA molecules. One entry per CDR3 protein results from TCRdb running MiXCR on the PCR reads. The sample records about 190,000 distinct CDR3 sequences, over 25% being singletons. Germline V gives CDR1 SNHLY, CDR2 FYNNEI. The CDR3 has 16 amino acids. As to this clonotype: Its antigen is undetermined. Germline and junction disagree at one end, which may indicate a read error.

The receptor's source is a girl aged 2 to 17 with multiple sclerosis. The sample comprised blood. V and J are TRBV2 and TRBJ1-4; no reliable D call. CDR3 region: CASSDGRTGTNEKRFF. The CDR3 DNA sequence: TGTGCCAGCAGTGACGGGCGGACTGGAACTAATGAAAAACGGTTTTTT.